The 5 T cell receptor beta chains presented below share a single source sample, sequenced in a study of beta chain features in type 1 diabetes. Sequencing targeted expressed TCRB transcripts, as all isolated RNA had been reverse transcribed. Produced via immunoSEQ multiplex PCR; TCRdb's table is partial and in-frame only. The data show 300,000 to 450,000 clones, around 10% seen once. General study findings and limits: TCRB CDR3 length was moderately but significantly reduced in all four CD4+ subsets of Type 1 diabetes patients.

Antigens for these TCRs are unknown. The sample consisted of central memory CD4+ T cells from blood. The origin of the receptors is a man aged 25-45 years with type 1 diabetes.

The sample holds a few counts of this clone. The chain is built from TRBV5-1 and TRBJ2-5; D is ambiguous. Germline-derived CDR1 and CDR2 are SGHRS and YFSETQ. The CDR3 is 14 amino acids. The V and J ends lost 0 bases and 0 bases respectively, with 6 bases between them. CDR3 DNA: TGCGCCAGCAGCTTGGACAGCAACCAAGAGACCCAGTACTTC. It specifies CASSLDSNQETQYF.

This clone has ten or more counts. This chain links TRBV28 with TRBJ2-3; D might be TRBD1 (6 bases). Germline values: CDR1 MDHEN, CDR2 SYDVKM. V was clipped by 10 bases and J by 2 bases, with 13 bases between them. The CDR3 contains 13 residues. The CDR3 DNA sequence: TGTGCCACAACGACAGGAGCCACAGATACGCAGTATTTT. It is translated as CATTTGATDTQYF.

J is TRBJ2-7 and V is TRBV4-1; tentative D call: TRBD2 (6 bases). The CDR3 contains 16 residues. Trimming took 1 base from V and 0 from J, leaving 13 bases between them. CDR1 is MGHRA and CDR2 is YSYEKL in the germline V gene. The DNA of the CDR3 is TGCGCCAGCAGCCAAGCCCGCCCGCGGGGCTCCTACGAGCAGTACTTC. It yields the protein CASSQARPRGSYEQYF.

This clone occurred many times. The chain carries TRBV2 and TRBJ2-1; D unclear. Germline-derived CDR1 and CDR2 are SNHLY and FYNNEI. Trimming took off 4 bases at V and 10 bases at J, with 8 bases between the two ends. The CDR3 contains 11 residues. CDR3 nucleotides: TGTGCCAGCAGTGTTGTTTCGGAGCAGTTCTTC. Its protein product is CASSVVSEQFF.

The CDR3 bases are TGTGCCAGCAGTTTACCCGACAGGTACAATGAGCAGTTCTTC. Translation gives CASSLPDRYNEQFF. The chain combines TRBV28 with TRBJ2-1; tentatively, D is TRBD1 (6 bases). This CDR3 spans 14 amino acids. V gave up 2 bases and J gave up 4 bases, with 9 bases separating them. Germline V gene lookup returns CDR1 MDHEN and CDR2 SYDVKM.